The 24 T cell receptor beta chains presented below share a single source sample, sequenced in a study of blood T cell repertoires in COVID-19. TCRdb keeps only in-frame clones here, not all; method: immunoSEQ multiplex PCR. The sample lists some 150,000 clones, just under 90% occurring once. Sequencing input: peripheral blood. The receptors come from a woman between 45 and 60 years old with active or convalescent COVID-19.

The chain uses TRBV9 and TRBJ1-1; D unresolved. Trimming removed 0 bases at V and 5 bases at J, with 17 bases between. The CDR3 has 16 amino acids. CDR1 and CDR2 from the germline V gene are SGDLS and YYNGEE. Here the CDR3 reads CASSVDGASRGTEAFF. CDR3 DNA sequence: TGTGCCAGCAGCGTAGACGGAGCCTCACGTGGTACTGAAGCTTTCTTT. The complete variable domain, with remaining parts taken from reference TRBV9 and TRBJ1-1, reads DSGVTQTPKHLITATGQRVTLRCSPRSGDLSVYWYQQSLDQGLQFLIQYYNGEERAKGNILERFSAQQFPDLHSELNLSSLELGDSALYFCASSVDGASRGTEAFFGQGTRLTVV.

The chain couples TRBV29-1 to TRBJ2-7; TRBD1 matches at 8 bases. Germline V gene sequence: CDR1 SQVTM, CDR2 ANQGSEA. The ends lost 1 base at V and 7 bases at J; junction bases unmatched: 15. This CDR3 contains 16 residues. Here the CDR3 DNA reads TGCAGCGTTGAAGGTGGACCGGGACAGGCCGTGGAAGAGCAGTACTTC. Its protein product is CSVEGGPGQAVEEQYF.

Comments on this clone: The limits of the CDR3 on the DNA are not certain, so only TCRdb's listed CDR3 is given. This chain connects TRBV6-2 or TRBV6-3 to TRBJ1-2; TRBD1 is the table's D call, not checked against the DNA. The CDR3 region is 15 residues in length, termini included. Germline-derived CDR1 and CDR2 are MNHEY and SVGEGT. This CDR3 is CASSSSTGALDGYTF.

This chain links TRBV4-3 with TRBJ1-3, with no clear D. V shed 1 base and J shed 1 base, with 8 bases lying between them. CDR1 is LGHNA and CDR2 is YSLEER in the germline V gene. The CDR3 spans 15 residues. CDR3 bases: TGCGCCAGCAGCCAAGGGCGAGGTTCTGGAAACACCATATATTTT. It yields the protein CASSQGRGSGNTIYF.

The CDR3 spells CASSQEWMQGAGNTIYF. CDR3 sequence (DNA): TGCGCCAGCAGCCAAGAGTGGATGCAGGGCGCTGGAAACACCATATATTTT. The J gene is TRBJ1-3, the V gene TRBV4-1, with a weak D call TRBD1 (5 bases). Trimming took off 0 bases at V and 2 bases at J, with 14 bases between the two ends. The CDR3 is 17 amino acids. CDR1 and CDR2 from the germline V gene are MGHRA and YSYEKL.

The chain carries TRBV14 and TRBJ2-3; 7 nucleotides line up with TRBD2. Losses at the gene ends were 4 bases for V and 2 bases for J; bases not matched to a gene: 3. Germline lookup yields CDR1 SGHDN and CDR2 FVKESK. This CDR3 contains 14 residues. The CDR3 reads CASSRAGVTDTQYF. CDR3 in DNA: TGTGCCAGCAGCCGTGCGGGAGTCACAGATACGCAGTATTTT. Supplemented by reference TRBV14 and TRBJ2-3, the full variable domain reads EAGVTQFPSHSVIEKGQTVTLRCDPISGHDNLYWYRRVMGKEIKFLLHFVKESKQDESGMPNNRFLAERTGGTYSTLKVQPAELEDSGVYFCASSRAGVTDTQYFGPGTRLTVL.

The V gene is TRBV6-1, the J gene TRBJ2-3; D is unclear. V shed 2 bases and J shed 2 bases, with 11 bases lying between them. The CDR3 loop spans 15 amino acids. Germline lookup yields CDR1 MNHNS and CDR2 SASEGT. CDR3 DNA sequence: TGTGCCAGCAGTGAACTTCCTAAAATCACAGATACGCAGTATTTT. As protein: CASSELPKITDTQYF.

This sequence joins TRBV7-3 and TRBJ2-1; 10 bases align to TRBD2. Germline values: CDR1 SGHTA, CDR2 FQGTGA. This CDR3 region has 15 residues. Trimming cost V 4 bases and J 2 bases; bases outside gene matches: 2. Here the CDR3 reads CASSSSGGAYNEQFF. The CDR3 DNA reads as TGTGCCAGCAGCTCAAGCGGGGGGGCCTACAATGAGCAGTTCTTC.

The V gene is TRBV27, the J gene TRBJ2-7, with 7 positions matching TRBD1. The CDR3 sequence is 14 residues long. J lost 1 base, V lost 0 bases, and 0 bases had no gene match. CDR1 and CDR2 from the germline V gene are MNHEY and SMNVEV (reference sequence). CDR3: CASSLSTGSYEQYF. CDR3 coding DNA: TGTGCCAGCAGTTTATCGACAGGGTCCTACGAGCAGTACTTC.

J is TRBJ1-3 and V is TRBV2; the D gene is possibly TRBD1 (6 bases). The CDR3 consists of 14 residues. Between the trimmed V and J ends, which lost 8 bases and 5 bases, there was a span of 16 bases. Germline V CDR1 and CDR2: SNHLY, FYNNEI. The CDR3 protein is CASRTGRGRNTIYF. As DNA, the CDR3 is TGTGCCAGCCGCACAGGGAGGGGGAGAAACACCATATATTTT.

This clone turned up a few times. CDR3 sequence: CARSEMDDTEAFF. The DNA for the CDR3 is TGTGCCAGGTCGGAGATGGATGACACTGAAGCTTTCTTT. The chain carries TRBV6-5 and TRBJ1-1; D is ambiguous. There are 13 residues in the CDR3. CDR1 MNHEY and CDR2 SVGAGI come from the germline V gene. V lost 9 bases to trimming and J lost 3 bases, with 14 bases between them.

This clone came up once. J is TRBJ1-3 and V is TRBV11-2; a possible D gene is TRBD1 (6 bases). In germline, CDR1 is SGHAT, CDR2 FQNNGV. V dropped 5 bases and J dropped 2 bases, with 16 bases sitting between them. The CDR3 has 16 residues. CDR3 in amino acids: CASSVQGWGTGNTIYF. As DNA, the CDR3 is TGTGCCAGCAGCGTACAGGGTTGGGGAACTGGAAACACCATATATTTT.

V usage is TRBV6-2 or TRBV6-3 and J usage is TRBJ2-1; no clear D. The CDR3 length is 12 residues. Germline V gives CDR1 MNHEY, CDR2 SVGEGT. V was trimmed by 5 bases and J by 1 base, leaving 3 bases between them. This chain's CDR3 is CASSQSYNEQFF. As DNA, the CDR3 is TGTGCCAGCAGTCAATCCTACAATGAGCAGTTCTTC.

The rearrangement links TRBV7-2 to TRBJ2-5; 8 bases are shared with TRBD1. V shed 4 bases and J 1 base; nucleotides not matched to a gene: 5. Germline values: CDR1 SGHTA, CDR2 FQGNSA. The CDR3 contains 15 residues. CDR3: CASSSDRGIQETQYF. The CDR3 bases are TGTGCCAGCAGCTCCGACAGGGGAATCCAAGAGACCCAGTACTTC.

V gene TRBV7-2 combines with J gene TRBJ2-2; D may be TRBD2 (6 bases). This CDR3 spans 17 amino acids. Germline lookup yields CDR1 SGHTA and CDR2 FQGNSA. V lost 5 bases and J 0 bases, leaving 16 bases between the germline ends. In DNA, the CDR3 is TGTGCCAGCAGCCCGCATCGGACGGGAGCGAACACCGGGGAGCTGTTTTTT. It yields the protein CASSPHRTGANTGELFF.

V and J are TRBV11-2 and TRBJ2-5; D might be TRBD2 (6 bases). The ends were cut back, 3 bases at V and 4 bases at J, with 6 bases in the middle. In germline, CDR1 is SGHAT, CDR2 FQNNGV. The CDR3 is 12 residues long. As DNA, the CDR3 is TGTGCCAGCAGCTTGGGACTAGAGACCCAGTACTTC. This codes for CASSLGLETQYF.

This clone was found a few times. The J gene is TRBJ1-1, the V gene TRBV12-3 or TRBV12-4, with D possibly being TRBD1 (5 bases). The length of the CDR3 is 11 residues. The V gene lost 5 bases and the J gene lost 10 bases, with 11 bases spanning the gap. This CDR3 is CASSRTRGAFF. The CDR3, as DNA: TGTGCCAGCAGTAGGACACGTGGAGCTTTCTTT.

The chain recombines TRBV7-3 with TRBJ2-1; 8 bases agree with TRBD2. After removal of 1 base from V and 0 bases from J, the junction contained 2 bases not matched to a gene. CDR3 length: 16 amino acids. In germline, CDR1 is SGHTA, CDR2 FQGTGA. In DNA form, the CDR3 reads TGTGCCAGCAGCTTAAGAAGCGGGAGCTCCTACAATGAGCAGTTCTTC. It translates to CASSLRSGSSYNEQFF.

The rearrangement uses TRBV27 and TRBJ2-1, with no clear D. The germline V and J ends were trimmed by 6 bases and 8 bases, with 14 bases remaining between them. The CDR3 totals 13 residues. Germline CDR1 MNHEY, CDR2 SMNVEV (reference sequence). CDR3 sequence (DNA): TGTGCCAGCAGACTAAAACGGGTCGATGAGCAGTTCTTC. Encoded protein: CASRLKRVDEQFF.

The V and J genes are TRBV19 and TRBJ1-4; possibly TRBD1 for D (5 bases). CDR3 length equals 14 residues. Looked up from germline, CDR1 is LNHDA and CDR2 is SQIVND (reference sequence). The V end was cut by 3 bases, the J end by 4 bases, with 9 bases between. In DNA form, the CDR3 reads TGTGCCAGTAGTATTCGGCAGGGTAATGAAAAACTGTTTTTT. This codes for CASSIRQGNEKLFF.

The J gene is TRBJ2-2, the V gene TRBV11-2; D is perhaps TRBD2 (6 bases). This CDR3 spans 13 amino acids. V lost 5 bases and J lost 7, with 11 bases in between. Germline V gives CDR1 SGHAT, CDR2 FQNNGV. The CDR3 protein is CASSRMGGGELFF. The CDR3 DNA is TGTGCCAGCAGCCGGATGGGGGGCGGGGAGCTGTTTTTT.

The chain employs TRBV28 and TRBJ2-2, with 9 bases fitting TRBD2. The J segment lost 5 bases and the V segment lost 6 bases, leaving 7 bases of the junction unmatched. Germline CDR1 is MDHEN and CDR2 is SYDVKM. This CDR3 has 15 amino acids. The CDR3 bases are TGTGCCAGCAGGCTCCCAGGACTAGCGACCGGGGAGCTGTTTTTT. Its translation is CASRLPGLATGELFF.

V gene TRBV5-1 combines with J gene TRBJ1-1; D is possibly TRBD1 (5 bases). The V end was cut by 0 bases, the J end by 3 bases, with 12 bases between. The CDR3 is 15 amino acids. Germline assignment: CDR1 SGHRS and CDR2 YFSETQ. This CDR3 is CASSLGYRWDTEAFF. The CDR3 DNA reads TGCGCCAGCAGCTTGGGGTACAGGTGGGACACTGAAGCTTTCTTT.

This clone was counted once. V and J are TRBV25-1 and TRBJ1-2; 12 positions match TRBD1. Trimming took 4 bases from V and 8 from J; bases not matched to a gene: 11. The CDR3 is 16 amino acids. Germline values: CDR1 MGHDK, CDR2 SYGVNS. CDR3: CASSAPGTGGAGGYTF. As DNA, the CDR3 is TGTGCCAGCAGTGCCCCCGGGACAGGGGGCGCGGGAGGCTACACCTTC.